The clone carrying this T cell receptor beta chain was seen more than once but under ten times. Per germline, CDR1 SGHTA and CDR2 FQGNSA. Losses at the gene ends were 0 bases for V and 8 bases for J; bases not matched to a gene: 8. CDR3 length: 16 amino acids. The sample belongs to a study of human T cells and chemical hapten exposure. The overall study: The study patch tested 0.01% DPC on the upper back and read results at 6 days. The variation in per-sample TCR yields arose mainly from small differences in pooled library volumes.

The time point is: pre-sensitization, week 0. This sample's treatment: therapeutic diphenylcyclopropenone sensitization with weekly scalp DPC. Researchers extracted total RNA from unfractionated whole blood. Separate cDNA molecules received unique molecular identifiers, which the library attached to them. TCRdb re-analysed the RACE reads in MiXCR, keeping a single row per CDR3 protein. The sample lists 270,000 or so distinct CDR3 sequences, approximately 8% seen once, with about 1.2% in the top ten. The TCR sequence derives from a man aged 18 to 30 with alopecia areata. Some clones in this sample may be carry-over from other donors' samples. Material: whole blood, obtained in connection with sensitization to the hapten diphenylcyclopropenone (DPC). The chain joins TRBV7-2 to TRBJ2-1, with 9 nucleotides matching TRBD2. CDR3 nucleotides: TGTGCCAGCAGCTTAGCTTCCCGGACTAGCGACCATGAGCAGTTCTTC. This translates into CASSLASRTSDHEQFF.